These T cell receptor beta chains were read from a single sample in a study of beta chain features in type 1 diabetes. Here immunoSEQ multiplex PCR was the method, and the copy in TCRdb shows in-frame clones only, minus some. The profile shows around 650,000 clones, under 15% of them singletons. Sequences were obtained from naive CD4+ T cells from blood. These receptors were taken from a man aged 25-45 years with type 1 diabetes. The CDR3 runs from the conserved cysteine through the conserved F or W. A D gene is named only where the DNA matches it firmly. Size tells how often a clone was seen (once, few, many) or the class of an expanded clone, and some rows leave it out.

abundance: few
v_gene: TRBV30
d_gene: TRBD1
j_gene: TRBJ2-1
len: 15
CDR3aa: CAWSVRGFTYNEQFF
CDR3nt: TGTGCCTGGAGTGTCAGGGGGTTCACCTACAATGAGCAGTTCTTC

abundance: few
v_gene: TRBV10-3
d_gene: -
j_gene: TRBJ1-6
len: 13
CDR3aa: CAISGQDNSPLHF
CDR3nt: TGTGCCATCAGTGGACAGGATAATTCACCCCTCCACTTT

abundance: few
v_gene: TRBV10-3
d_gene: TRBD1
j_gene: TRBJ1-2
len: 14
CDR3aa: CAIKDRGRLNGYTF
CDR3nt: TGTGCCATCAAAGACAGGGGGCGATTGAATGGCTACACCTTC

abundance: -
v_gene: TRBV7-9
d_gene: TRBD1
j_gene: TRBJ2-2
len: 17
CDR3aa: CASLGQGTPLVTGELFF
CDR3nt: TGTGCCAGCCTGGGACAGGGTACCCCTTTGGTCACCGGGGAGCTGTTTTTT

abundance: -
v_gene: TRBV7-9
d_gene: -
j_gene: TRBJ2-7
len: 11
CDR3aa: CASSFISEQYF
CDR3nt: TGTGCCAGCAGCTTTATTTCCGAGCAGTACTTC

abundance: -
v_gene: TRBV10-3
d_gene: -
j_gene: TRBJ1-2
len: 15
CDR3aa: CAISESTDDSYGYTF
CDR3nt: TGTGCCATCAGTGAGTCAACCGACGACTCCTACGGCTACACCTTC

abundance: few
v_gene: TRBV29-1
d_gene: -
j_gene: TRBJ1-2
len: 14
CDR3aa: CSVQGAENDYGYTF
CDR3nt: TGCAGCGTTCAGGGAGCAGAAAACGACTATGGCTACACCTTC

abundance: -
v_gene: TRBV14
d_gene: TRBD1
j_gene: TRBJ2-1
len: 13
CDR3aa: CASSQRTGGEQFF
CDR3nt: TGTGCCAGCAGCCAACGGACAGGGGGTGAGCAGTTCTTC

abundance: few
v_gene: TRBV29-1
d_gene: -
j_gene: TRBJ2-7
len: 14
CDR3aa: CSVTGPPDYYEQYF
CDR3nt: TGCAGCGTAACAGGTCCCCCGGACTACTACGAGCAGTACTTC

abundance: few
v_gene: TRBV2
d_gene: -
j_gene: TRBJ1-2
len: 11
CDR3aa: CASSRHEGYTF
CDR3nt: TGTGCCAGCAGTCGACATGAAGGCTACACCTTC

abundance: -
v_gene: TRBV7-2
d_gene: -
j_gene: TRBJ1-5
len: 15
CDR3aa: CASSFGSGFNQPQHF
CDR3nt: TGTGCCAGCAGCTTCGGGAGCGGCTTCAATCAGCCCCAGCATTTT

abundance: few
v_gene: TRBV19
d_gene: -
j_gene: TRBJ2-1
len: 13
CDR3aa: CASSLSSERKQFF
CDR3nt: TGTGCCAGTAGTCTCTCTAGCGAACGAAAGCAGTTCTTC

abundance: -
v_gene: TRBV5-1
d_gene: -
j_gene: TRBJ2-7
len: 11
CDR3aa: CASSFGYLQYF
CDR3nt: TGCGCCAGCAGCTTCGGATACCTGCAGTACTTC

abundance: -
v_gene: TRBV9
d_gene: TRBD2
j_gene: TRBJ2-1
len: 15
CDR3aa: CASSPLAGPGDEQFF
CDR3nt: TGTGCCAGCAGCCCCTTAGCGGGGCCGGGCGATGAGCAGTTCTTC

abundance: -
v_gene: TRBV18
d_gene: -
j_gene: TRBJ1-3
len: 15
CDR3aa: CASSQGKTTGNTIYF
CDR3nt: TGTGCCAGCTCACAAGGGAAAACAACTGGAAACACCATATATTTT

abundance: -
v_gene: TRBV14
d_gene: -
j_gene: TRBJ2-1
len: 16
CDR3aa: CASSQDLSSSYNEQFF
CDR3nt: TGTGCCAGCAGCCAAGATCTTAGCAGCTCCTACAATGAGCAGTTCTTC

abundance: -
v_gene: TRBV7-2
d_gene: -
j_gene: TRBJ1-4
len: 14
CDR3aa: CASSRGQLNEKLFF
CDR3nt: TGTGCCAGCAGCCGTGGACAGCTTAATGAAAAACTGTTTTTT

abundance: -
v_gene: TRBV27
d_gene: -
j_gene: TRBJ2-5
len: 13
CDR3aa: CASSFAHQETQYF
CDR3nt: TGTGCCAGCAGTTTCGCACACCAAGAGACCCAGTACTTC

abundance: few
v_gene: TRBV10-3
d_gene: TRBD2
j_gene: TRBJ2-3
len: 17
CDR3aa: CAISESGLAGTTDTQYF
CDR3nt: TGTGCCATCAGTGAGTCCGGACTAGCGGGTACCACAGATACGCAGTATTTT

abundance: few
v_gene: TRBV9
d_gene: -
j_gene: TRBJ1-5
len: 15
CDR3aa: CASSLGPNSNQPQHF
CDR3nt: TGTGCCAGCAGCTTAGGGCCCAATAGCAATCAGCCCCAGCATTTT

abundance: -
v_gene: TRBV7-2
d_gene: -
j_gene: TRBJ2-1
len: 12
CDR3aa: CASSLEGYEQFF
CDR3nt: TGTGCCAGCAGCTTAGAAGGGTATGAGCAGTTCTTC

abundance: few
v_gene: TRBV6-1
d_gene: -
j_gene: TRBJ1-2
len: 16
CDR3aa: CASSEGAHRAFYGYTF
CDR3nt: TGTGCCAGCAGTGAGGGGGCACACCGAGCTTTCTATGGCTACACCTTC

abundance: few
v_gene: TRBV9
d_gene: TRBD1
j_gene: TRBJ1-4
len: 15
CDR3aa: CASSSRGGTNEKLFF
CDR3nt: TGTGCCAGCAGCTCCAGAGGGGGCACTAATGAAAAACTGTTTTTT

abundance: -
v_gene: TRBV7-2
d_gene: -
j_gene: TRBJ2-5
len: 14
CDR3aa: CASTQLGPLETQYF
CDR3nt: TGTGCCAGCACTCAACTGGGTCCTTTAGAGACCCAGTACTTC

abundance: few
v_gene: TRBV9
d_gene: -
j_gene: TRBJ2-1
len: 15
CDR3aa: CASSVGSRTYNEQFF
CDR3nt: TGTGCCAGCAGCGTAGGGTCTAGGACGTACAATGAGCAGTTCTTC

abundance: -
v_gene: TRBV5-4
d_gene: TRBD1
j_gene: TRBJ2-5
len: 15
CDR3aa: CASSLAWDRQETQYF
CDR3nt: TGTGCCAGCAGCTTGGCCTGGGACAGACAAGAGACCCAGTACTTC

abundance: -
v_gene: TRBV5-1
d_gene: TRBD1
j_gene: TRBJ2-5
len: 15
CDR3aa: CASSLGTGGGETQYF
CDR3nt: TGCGCCAGCAGCTTGGGGACAGGGGGCGGAGAGACCCAGTACTTC

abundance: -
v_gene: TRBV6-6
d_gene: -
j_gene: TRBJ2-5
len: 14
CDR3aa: CASLAPPNQETQYF
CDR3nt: TGTGCCAGCTTAGCTCCCCCTAACCAAGAGACCCAGTACTTC

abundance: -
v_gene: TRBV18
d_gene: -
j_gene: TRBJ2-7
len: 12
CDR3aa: CASSPEGSEQYF
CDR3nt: TGTGCCAGCTCACCAGAGGGATCCGAGCAGTACTTC

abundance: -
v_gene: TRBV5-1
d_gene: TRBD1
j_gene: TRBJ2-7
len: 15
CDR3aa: CASSSRQGASYEQYF
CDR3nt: TGCGCCAGCAGCTCCCGACAGGGGGCTTCCTACGAGCAGTACTTC

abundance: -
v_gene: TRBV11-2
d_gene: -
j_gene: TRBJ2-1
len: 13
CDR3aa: CASSIMGYNEQFF
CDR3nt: TGTGCCAGCAGCATCATGGGGTACAATGAGCAGTTCTTC

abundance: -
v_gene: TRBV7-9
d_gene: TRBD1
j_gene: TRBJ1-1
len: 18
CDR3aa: CASSYPGTGDTENTEAFF
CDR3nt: TGTGCCAGCAGCTACCCCGGGACAGGGGACACCGAGAACACTGAAGCTTTCTTT

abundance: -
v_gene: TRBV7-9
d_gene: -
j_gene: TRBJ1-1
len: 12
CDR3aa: CASSSQDTEAFF
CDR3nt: TGTGCCAGCAGCTCGCAGGACACTGAAGCTTTCTTT

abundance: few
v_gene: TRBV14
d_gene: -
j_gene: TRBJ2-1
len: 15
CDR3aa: CASSRWDTGTDEQFF
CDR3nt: TGTGCCAGCAGCCGGTGGGACACGGGTACCGATGAGCAGTTCTTC

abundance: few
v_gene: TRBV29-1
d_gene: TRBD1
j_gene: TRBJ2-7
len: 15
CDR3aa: CSVGLGDSLNYEQYF
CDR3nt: TGCAGCGTTGGTTTGGGGGACAGCCTCAACTACGAGCAGTACTTC

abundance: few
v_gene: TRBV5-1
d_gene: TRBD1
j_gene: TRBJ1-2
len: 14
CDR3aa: CASSRQGSNYGYTF
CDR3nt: TGCGCCAGCAGCCGACAGGGATCGAACTATGGCTACACCTTC

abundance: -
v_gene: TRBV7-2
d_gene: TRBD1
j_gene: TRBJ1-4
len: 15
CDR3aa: CASSSRQGLVEKLFF
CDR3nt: TGTGCCAGCAGCTCCCGACAGGGGTTGGTTGAAAAACTGTTTTTT